The 29 T cell receptor beta chains listed next were all sequenced from one sample in a study of CD8+ T cells in alopecia areata. RNA was extracted and reverse transcribed into cDNA as the sequencing template. Only in-frame clones appear in the TCRdb table, and some are missing; sequencing was by immunoSEQ multiplex PCR. The table records 150,000 or so clones, approximately 65% of them present only once. The sequences come from CD8+ T cells sorted from blood, collected at week 0. These receptors all come from a human donor with alopecia areata.

The sample holds a few counts of this clone. The rearrangement joins TRBV5-1 to TRBJ1-6, with D possibly TRBD1 on 5 matching bases. V lost 2 bases and J lost 6, with 12 bases in between. CDR1 is SGHRS, CDR2 YFSETQ, per germline. This CDR3 contains 15 residues. CDR3 in DNA: TGCGCCAGCAGCTTATCAGGGTTGGGTAATTCACCCCTCCACTTT. This translates into CASSLSGLGNSPLHF.

This chain connects TRBV29-1 to TRBJ2-7; maybe TRBD1 (6 bases). This CDR3 spans 14 amino acids. V shed 5 bases and J shed 4 bases, with 18 bases lying between them. Germline V CDR1 and CDR2: SQVTM, ANQGSEA. The CDR3 reads CSVLRQDPWYEQYF. CDR3 DNA: TGCAGCGTTCTGAGACAGGACCCTTGGTACGAGCAGTACTTC.

This clone was seen more than once but under ten times. The CDR3 here is CASSVDGTFTYNEQFF. CDR3 coding DNA: TGTGCCAGCAGCGTGGACGGAACATTCACCTACAATGAGCAGTTCTTC. The rearrangement uses TRBV6-4 and TRBJ2-1, with unresolved D. Germline lookup yields CDR1 MRHNA and CDR2 SNTAGT. This CDR3 comprises 16 residues. V lost 6 bases to trimming and J lost 2 bases, with 17 bases between them.

The gene calls are TRBV5-4 and TRBJ1-1, with D unclear. This CDR3 contains 13 residues. Germline loops: CDR1 SGHNT, CDR2 YYREEE (reference sequence). Trimming took off 4 bases at V and 1 base at J, with 8 bases between the two ends. The CDR3 loop is CASSPNGNTEAFF. The CDR3 DNA reads TGTGCCAGCAGCCCCAACGGGAACACTGAAGCTTTCTTT.

The chain links TRBV14 to TRBJ1-2; TRBD1 aligns across 10 bases. The CDR3 is 16 amino acids. The V gene's germline CDR1 is SGHDN and CDR2 FVKESK. The J segment lost 5 bases and the V segment lost 2 bases, leaving 8 bases of the junction unmatched. CDR3 sequence: CASSQSPPGQGYGYTF. CDR3 DNA sequence: TGTGCCAGCAGCCAAAGTCCACCGGGACAGGGGTATGGCTACACCTTC.

This clone was seen only a few times. V gene TRBV13 combines with J gene TRBJ1-2; TRBD1 is a possible D gene (5 bases). CDR3 length: 12 residues. The germline gives CDR1 PRHDT, CDR2 FYEKMQ (reference sequence). V was pared by 4 bases and J by 8 bases, with 11 bases between. The CDR3 DNA follows: TGTGCCAGCAGCTCCAGGGTGCTCGGCTACACCTTC. It encodes CASSSRVLGYTF.

The J gene is TRBJ2-7, the V gene TRBV6-6, with 9 positions matching TRBD1. This CDR3 comprises 14 residues. The germline V gene encodes CDR1 MNHNY and CDR2 SVGAGI (reference sequence). The trim removed 6 bases at V and 2 bases at J, leaving 5 bases unmatched. DNA of the CDR3: TGTGCCAGCAGCCCCGGGACAGGGCCCTACGAGCAGTACTTC. It is translated as CASSPGTGPYEQYF.

This clone was observed a single time. The genes are TRBV7-9 and TRBJ2-3, with D possibly matching TRBD1 (6 bases). The V gene's germline CDR1 is SEHNR and CDR2 FQNEAQ (reference sequence). The CDR3 length is 18 residues. Trimming left V 5 bases short and J 0 bases short, with 21 bases between. The CDR3 loop is CASSQWDIPAASTDTQYF. In DNA form, the CDR3 reads TGTGCCAGCAGCCAATGGGACATCCCAGCCGCTAGCACAGATACGCAGTATTTT.

This clone has a handful of counts. The CDR3, as DNA: TGTGCCAGCAGCTCCCCGGACAGCACAGATACGCAGTATTTT. It yields the protein CASSSPDSTDTQYF. The chain couples TRBV11-2 to TRBJ2-3; D gene ambiguous. Germline lookup yields CDR1 SGHAT and CDR2 FQNNGV. The length of the CDR3 is 14 residues. Trimming took off 4 bases at V and 0 bases at J, with 8 bases between the two ends.

The table lists this clone with a few counts. This chain connects TRBV30 to TRBJ2-7, with D possibly TRBD2 on 6 matching bases. The CDR3 length is 12 residues. Germline V gene sequence: CDR1 GTSNPN, CDR2 SVGIG (reference sequence). The CDR3 loop is CAGGGSGYEQYF. The CDR3 DNA sequence: TGTGCGGGTGGGGGGTCCGGCTACGAGCAGTACTTC. Variable domain in full (rest from reference TRBV30 and TRBJ2-7): SQTIHQWPATLVQPVGSPLSLECTVEGTSNPNLYWYRQAAGRGLQLLFYSVGIGQISSEVPQNLSASRPQDRQFILSSKKLLLSDSGFYLCAGGGSGYEQYFGPGTRLTVT.

The chain carries TRBV28 and TRBJ2-7; D tentatively fits TRBD1 or TRBD2 (5 bases each). Trimming removed 6 bases at V and 9 bases at J, with 24 bases between. Per germline, CDR1 MDHEN and CDR2 SYDVKM. The CDR3 is made up of 15 amino acids. CDR3 sequence (DNA): TGTGCCAGCAGCCCGGGGCGGAGTCCTTTCGAGGTGCAGTACTTC. It specifies CASSPGRSPFEVQYF.

This clone showed up just a few times. The chain links TRBV29-1 to TRBJ2-7; 9 nucleotides agree with TRBD2. The CDR3 runs 14 residues. Germline CDR1 and CDR2: SQVTM and ANQGSEA. Unmatched junction bases numbered 6, after V lost 4 bases and J lost 2 bases. CDR3 sequence: CSVVAGLAPYEQYF. The DNA of the CDR3 is TGCAGCGTTGTTGCGGGACTAGCTCCCTACGAGCAGTACTTC.

Here the CDR3 reads CSAGNYYEQYF. Written as DNA, the CDR3 is TGCAGCGCGGGGAATTACTACGAGCAGTACTTC. This chain links TRBV29-1 with TRBJ2-7; possible D gene TRBD2, 5 bases. This CDR3 spans 11 amino acids. Trimming pared 7 bases from V and 3 bases from J, leaving 10 bases between. Germline assignment: CDR1 SQVTM and CDR2 ANQGSEA.

This chain joins TRBV27 and TRBJ2-1; 9 nucleotides line up with TRBD2. The CDR3 runs to 18 residues. Germline loops: CDR1 MNHEY, CDR2 SMNVEV (reference sequence). Trimming at V came to 6 bases and at J to 1 base, leaving 13 bases not matched to a gene. The chain's CDR3 is CASRSGGRLGFSYNEQFF. For the CDR3, the DNA is TGTGCCAGCAGAAGCGGGGGGCGCCTTGGGTTTTCCTACAATGAGCAGTTCTTC.

The V gene is TRBV23-1, the J gene TRBJ1-1; D not certain. TRBV23-1 is marked as an open reading frame, function uncertain. This CDR3 region has 15 residues. Trimming shortened V by 0 bases and J by 1 base, and 9 bases separated the two germline ends. CDR3 region: CASSQSYGGNTEAFF. CDR3 bases: TGCGCCAGCAGTCAATCCTACGGAGGGAACACTGAAGCTTTCTTT.

The rearrangement links TRBV7-9 to TRBJ2-7, with TRBD1 matching over 7 bases. After removal of 5 bases from V and 6 bases from J, the junction contained 10 bases not matched to a gene. CDR1 is SEHNR, CDR2 FQNEAQ, per germline (reference sequence). The CDR3 has 14 amino acids. The CDR3 nucleotides are TGTGCCAGCAGCCCCAGCTCGACAGGGATCGAGCAGTACTTC. Residues: CASSPSSTGIEQYF. Drawing the rest from reference TRBV7-9 and TRBJ2-7, the complete variable domain is DTGVSQNPRHKITKRGQNVTFRCDPISEHNRLYWYRQTLGQGPEFLTYFQNEAQLEKSRLLSDRFSAERPKGSFSTLEIQRTEQGDSAMYLCASSPSSTGIEQYFGPGTRLTVT.

This clone has a handful of counts. The genes are TRBV11-2 and TRBJ1-1; 8 bases align to TRBD1. Germline trimming cut 10 bases from V and 1 base from J; bases unmatched to any gene: 5. The germline gives CDR1 SGHAT, CDR2 FQNNGV. CDR3 length equals 13 residues. The CDR3 DNA reads as TGTGCCACTGGGACAGGTGCGAACACTGAAGCTTTCTTT. Translating it yields CATGTGANTEAFF. Full variable domain (remainder filled in from reference TRBV11-2 and TRBJ1-1): EAGVAQSPRYKIIEKRQSVAFWCNPISGHATLYWYQQILGQGPKLLIQFQNNGVVDDSQLPKDRFSAERLKGVDSTLKIQPAKLEDSAVYLCATGTGANTEAFFGQGTRLTVV.

The V gene is TRBV5-1, the J gene TRBJ2-1; TRBD1 might be the D (6 bases). V lost 6 bases and J lost 7, with 11 bases in between. The germline CDR1 and CDR2 sequences are SGHRS and YFSETQ. The CDR3 runs to 12 residues. CDR3 loop: CASNQGGNEQFF. CDR3 sequence (DNA): TGCGCCAGCAACCAAGGGGGAAATGAGCAGTTCTTC.

This clone was seen a single time. The chain is built from TRBV6-5 and TRBJ2-1; D gene unclear. Germline V gene lookup returns CDR1 MNHEY and CDR2 SVGAGI. V was cut by 6 bases and J by 6 bases, with 9 bases left in between. This CDR3 is 12 amino acids long. CDR3 sequence: CASSSPGNEQFF. CDR3 nucleotides: TGTGCCAGCAGCTCCCCAGGCAATGAGCAGTTCTTC.

The chain uses TRBV4-2 and TRBJ2-2; 9 nucleotides line up with TRBD1. CDR3 size: 16 residues. The junction had 9 bases not matched to a gene; V was cut back by 4 bases and J by 6 bases. The germline V gene encodes CDR1 LGHNA and CDR2 YNFKEQ. The CDR3 here is CASSLRTGEVSGELFF. CDR3 DNA: TGTGCCAGCAGCCTCCGGACAGGGGAAGTCTCCGGGGAGCTGTTTTTT.

The chain joins TRBV5-1 to TRBJ2-7, with a weak D call TRBD1 (6 bases). Between the trimmed V and J ends, which lost 3 bases and 2 bases, there was a span of 9 bases. The CDR3 is 13 residues long. Germline values: CDR1 SGHRS, CDR2 YFSETQ. The CDR3 spells CASSYGTTYEQYF. CDR3 nucleotides: TGCGCCAGCAGCTACGGGACAACCTACGAGCAGTACTTC.

This clone showed up just once. The rearrangement links TRBV30 to TRBJ1-2; D is uncertain. The CDR3 totals 17 residues. Trimming cost V 0 bases and J 0 bases, with 17 bases left between them. Germline V lookup: CDR1 GTSNPN, CDR2 SVGIG (reference sequence). The CDR3 loop reads CAWSVREGNKANYGYTF. The CDR3 coding sequence is TGTGCCTGGAGTGTACGGGAAGGAAATAAAGCTAACTATGGCTACACCTTC.

This clone was detected only a few times. The J gene is TRBJ2-6, the V gene TRBV7-8; D unclear. Germline V gene lookup returns CDR1 SGHVS and CDR2 FQNEAQ. There are 13 residues in the CDR3. V was trimmed by 4 bases and J by 2 bases, leaving 3 bases between them. This CDR3 reads CASSSTGANVLTF. CDR3 DNA: TGTGCCAGCAGCTCGACTGGGGCCAACGTCCTGACTTTC.

V gene TRBV10-3 combines with J gene TRBJ1-2, with TRBD1 as a possible D gene (6 bases). CDR3 length: 13 amino acids. CDR1 and CDR2 from the germline V gene are ENHRY and SYGVKD. Trimming left V 9 bases short and J 5 bases short, with 16 bases between. CDR3 sequence (DNA): TGTGCCATTTCGCCAGGGGCTGATTATGGCTACACCTTC. This gives the protein CAISPGADYGYTF.

This clone was detected only a few times. The CDR3 region has the DNA TGTGCCAGCAGCCAAGGGAGGACAGATCGCTACGAGCAGTACTTC. It specifies CASSQGRTDRYEQYF. The chain has TRBV14 and TRBJ2-7, with D possibly matching TRBD1 (6 bases). Germline CDR1 reads SGHDN; CDR2 reads FVKESK. This CDR3 has 15 residues. With 1 base removed from V and 3 bases from J, the gap between germline ends came to 13 bases.

V is TRBV2 and J is TRBJ1-1, with D maybe TRBD1 (5 bases). This CDR3 comprises 15 residues. Germline V lookup: CDR1 SNHLY, CDR2 FYNNEI. The V gene lost 2 bases and the J gene lost 3 bases, with 13 bases spanning the gap. The CDR3: CASSESDSGHTEAFF. The DNA for the CDR3 is TGTGCCAGCAGTGAAAGCGACAGTGGGCACACTGAAGCTTTCTTT.

On this clone itself: This CDR3 is also generated by other DNA sequences in the sample. This sequence joins TRBV5-6 and TRBJ2-2; D remains unclear. Germline lookup yields CDR1 SGHDT and CDR2 YYEEEE. Trimming shortened V by 4 bases and J by 4 bases, and 5 bases separated the two germline ends. This CDR3 has 12 amino acids. CDR3 residues: CASSAGTGELFF. The CDR3 DNA sequence: TGTGCCAGCAGCGCAGGCACCGGGGAGCTGTTTTTT.

This sequence joins TRBV2 and TRBJ2-7, with TRBD1 matching over 9 bases. Germline CDR1 and CDR2: SNHLY and FYNNEI. With 7 bases clipped from V and 0 bases from J, the junction kept 7 bases outside the gene matches. This CDR3 is 15 amino acids long. The CDR3 DNA reads as TGTGCCAGCATCTGGGACAGGGCTGGCTCCTACGAGCAGTACTTC. Amino acids: CASIWDRAGSYEQYF.

V gene TRBV29-1 combines with J gene TRBJ1-3; D may be TRBD1 (5 bases). The germline V gene has CDR1 SQVTM and CDR2 ANQGSEA. This CDR3 spans 13 amino acids. Trimming left V 3 bases short and J 4 bases short, with 10 bases between. The CDR3 DNA is TGCAGCGTTGAGCAGGGATTCGGAAACACCATATATTTT. This codes for CSVEQGFGNTIYF.